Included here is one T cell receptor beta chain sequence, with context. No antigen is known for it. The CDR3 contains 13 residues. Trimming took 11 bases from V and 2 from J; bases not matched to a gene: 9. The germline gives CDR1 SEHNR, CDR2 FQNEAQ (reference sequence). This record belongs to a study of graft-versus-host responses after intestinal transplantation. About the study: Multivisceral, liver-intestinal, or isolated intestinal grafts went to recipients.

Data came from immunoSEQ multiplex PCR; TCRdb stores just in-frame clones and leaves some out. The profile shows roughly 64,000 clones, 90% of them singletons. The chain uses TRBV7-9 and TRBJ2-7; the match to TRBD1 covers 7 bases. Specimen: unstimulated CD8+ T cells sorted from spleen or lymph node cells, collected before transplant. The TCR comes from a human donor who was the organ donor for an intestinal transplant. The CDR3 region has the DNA TGTGCCGGAGCAAGACAGGGAGCCTACGAGCAGTACTTC. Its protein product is CAGARQGAYEQYF.